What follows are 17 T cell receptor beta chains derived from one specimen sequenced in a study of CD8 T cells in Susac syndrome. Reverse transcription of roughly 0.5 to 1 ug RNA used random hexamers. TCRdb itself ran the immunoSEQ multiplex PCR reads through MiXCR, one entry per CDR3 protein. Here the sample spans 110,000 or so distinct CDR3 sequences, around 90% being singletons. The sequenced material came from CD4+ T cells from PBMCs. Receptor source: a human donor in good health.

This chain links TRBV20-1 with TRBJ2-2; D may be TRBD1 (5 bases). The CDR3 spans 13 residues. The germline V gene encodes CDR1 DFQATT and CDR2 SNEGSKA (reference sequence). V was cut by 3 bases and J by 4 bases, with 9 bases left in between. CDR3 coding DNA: TGCAGTGCTAGGACCAGGGCCACCGGGGAGCTGTTTTTT. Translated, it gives CSARTRATGELFF.

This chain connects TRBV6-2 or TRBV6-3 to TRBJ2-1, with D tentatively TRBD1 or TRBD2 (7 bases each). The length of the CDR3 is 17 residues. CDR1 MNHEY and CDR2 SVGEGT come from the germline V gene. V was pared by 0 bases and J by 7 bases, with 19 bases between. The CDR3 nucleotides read TGTGCCAGCAGTTACTCGGAGGCCCAGGGGGGGTATAATGAGCAGTTCTTC. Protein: CASSYSEAQGGYNEQFF.

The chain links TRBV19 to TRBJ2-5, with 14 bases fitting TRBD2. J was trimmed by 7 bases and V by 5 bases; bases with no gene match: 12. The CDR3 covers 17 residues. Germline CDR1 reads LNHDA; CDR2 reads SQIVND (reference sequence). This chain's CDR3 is CASSPRGLAGDEGTQYF. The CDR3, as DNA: TGTGCCAGTAGTCCCCGGGGACTAGCGGGAGATGAGGGGACCCAGTACTTC.

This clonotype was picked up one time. The CDR3 sequence is CASRGDSGSQYF. The CDR3 coding sequence is TGTGCCAGCAGAGGGGACAGCGGGTCGCAGTACTTC. The chain is built from TRBV6-2 or TRBV6-3 and TRBJ2-7; D might be TRBD1 (7 bases). Trimming shortened V by 6 bases and J by 9 bases, and 15 bases separated the two germline ends. The CDR3 covers 12 residues. In germline, CDR1 is MNHEY, CDR2 SVGEGT.

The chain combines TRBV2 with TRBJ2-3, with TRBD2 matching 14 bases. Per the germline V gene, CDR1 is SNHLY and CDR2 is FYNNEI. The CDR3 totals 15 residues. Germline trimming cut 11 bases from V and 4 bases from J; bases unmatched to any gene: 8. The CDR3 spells CASTSGGAFADTQYF. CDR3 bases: TGTGCCTCGACTAGCGGGGGGGCCTTCGCAGATACGCAGTATTTT.

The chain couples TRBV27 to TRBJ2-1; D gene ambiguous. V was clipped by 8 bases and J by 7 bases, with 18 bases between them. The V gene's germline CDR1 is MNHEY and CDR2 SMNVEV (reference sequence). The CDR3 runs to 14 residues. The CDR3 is CASSPSQAGNEQFF. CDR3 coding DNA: TGTGCCAGCTCCCCTTCGCAGGCAGGTAATGAGCAGTTCTTC.

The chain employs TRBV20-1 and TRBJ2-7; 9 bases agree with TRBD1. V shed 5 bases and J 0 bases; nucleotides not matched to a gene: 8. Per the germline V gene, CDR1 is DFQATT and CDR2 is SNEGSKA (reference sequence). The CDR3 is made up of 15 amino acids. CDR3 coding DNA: TGCAGTGCTGAACCTCCGGGACAGGGCTCCTACGAGCAGTACTTC. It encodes CSAEPPGQGSYEQYF.

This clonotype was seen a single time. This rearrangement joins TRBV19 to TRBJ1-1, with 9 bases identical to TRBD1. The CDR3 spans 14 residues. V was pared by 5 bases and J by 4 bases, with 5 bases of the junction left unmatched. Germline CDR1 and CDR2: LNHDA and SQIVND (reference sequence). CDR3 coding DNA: TGTGCCAGTAGTGAACAGGGGGCGATCACTGAAGCTTTCTTT. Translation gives CASSEQGAITEAFF.

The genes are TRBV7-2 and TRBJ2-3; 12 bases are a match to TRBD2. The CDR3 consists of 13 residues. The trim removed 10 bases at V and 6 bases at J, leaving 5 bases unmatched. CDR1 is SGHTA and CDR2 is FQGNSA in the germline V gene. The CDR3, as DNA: TGTGCCACTAGCGGGGGGGAATTGGATACGCAGTATTTT. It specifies CATSGGELDTQYF.

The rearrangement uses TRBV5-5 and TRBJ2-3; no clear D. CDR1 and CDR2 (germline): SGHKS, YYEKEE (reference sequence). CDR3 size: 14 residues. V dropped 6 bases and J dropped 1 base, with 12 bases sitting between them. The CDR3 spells CASKWAFGTDTQYF. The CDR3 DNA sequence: TGTGCCAGCAAGTGGGCCTTCGGCACAGATACGCAGTATTTT.

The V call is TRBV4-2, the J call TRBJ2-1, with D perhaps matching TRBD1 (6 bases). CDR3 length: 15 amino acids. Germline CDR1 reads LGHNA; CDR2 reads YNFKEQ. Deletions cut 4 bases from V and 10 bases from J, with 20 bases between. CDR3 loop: CASSPGQGPNMEQFF. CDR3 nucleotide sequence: TGTGCCAGCAGCCCCGGCCAGGGGCCCAATATGGAGCAGTTCTTC.

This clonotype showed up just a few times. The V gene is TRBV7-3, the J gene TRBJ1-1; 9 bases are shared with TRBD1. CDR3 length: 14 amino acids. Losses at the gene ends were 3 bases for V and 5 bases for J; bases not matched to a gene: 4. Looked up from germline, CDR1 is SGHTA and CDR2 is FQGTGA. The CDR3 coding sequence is TGTGCCAGCAGCTTGGACAGGGGTAGGACTGAAGCTTTCTTT. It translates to CASSLDRGRTEAFF.

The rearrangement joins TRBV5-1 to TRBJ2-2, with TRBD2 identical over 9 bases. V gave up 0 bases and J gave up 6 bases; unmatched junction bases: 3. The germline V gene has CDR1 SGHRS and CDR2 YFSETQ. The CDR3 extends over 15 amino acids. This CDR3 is CASSLAAGGSGELFF. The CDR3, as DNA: TGCGCCAGCAGCTTGGCCGCGGGGGGGTCCGGGGAGCTGTTTTTT.

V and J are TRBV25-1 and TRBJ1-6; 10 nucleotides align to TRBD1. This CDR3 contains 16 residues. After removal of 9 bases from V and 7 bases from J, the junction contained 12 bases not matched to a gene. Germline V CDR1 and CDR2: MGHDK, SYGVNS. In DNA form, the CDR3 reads TGTGCCAGTACTATCGGGACAGGGGCGCTCAATTCACCCCTCCACTTT. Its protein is CASTIGTGALNSPLHF.

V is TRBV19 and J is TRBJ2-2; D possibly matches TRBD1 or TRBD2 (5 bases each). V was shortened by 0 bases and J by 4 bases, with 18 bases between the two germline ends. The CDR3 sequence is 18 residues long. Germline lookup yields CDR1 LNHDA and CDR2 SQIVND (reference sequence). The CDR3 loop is CASSIDLSGRDRTGELFF. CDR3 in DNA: TGTGCCAGTAGTATAGATCTATCGGGAAGGGACCGCACCGGGGAGCTGTTTTTT.

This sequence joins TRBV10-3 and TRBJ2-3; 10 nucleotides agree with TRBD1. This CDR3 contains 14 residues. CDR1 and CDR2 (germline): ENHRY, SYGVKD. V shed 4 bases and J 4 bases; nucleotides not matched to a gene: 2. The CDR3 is CAISGGQGPDTQYF. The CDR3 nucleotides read TGTGCCATCAGTGGGGGACAGGGGCCAGATACGCAGTATTTT.

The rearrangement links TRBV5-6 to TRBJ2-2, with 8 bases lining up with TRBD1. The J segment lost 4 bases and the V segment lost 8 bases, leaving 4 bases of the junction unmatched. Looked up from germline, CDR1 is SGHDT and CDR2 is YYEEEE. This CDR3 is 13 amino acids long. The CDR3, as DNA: TGTGCCAGTGGCAGGGGGCCCACCGGGGAGCTGTTTTTT. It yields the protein CASGRGPTGELFF.